This T cell receptor beta chain was obtained from a study of T cell responses to AZD1222 COVID-19 vaccine. Produced via immunoSEQ multiplex PCR; TCRdb's table is partial and in-frame only. The sample holds around 100,000 clones, about 89% seen once. CDR3 size: 13 residues. V dropped 5 bases and J dropped 2 bases, with 9 bases sitting between them. Germline V lookup: CDR1 LNHNV, CDR2 YYDKDF (reference sequence). The chain combines TRBV15 with TRBJ2-5; D is unclear. This material consisted of peripheral blood, taken 28 days after the second AZD1222 dose. The sequence derives from an adult who received the AZD1222 COVID-19 vaccine. The CDR3 protein is CATSGREQETQYF. For the CDR3, the DNA is TGTGCCACCAGCGGCAGAGAACAAGAGACCCAGTACTTC.